One and the same sample provided the 22 T cell receptor beta chains below, sequenced in a study of graft-versus-host responses after intestinal transplantation. Once graft tissue had been processed, intraepithelial and lamina propria lymphocytes were released. TCRdb's table, derived via immunoSEQ multiplex PCR, lists solely in-frame clones and lacks some. Among approximately 15,000 clones listed, about 60% were seen once. Sequenced here: ileum tissue, sampled 524 days after transplant. These TCRs come from a human patient who received an intestinal transplant, so some T cells may come from the graft donor.

The chain combines TRBV2 with TRBJ1-5; TRBD1 might be the D (6 bases). The length of the CDR3 is 14 residues. V gave up 3 bases and J gave up 7 bases, with 13 bases separating them. CDR1 is SNHLY, CDR2 FYNNEI, per germline. CDR3 nucleotide sequence: TGTGCCAGCAGTGAGTCAGGGGTCCAGCAGCCCCAGCATTTT. Translation: CASSESGVQQPQHF.

The rearrangement links TRBV20-1 to TRBJ2-7; D gene ambiguous. The CDR3 totals 11 residues. Trimming shortened V by 5 bases and J by 0 bases, and 5 bases separated the two germline ends. The V gene's germline CDR1 is DFQATT and CDR2 SNEGSKA (reference sequence). The CDR3 reads CSARSSYEQYF. The CDR3 nucleotides are TGCAGTGCTCGGAGCTCCTACGAGCAGTACTTC.

V is TRBV7-9 and J is TRBJ2-1, with a tentative D call TRBD1 (7 bases). V was pared by 5 bases and J by 8 bases, with 13 bases between. Germline V lookup: CDR1 SEHNR, CDR2 FQNEAQ (reference sequence). The CDR3 has 13 amino acids. CDR3 sequence reads: CASSTRGEHEQFF. Written as DNA, the CDR3 is TGTGCCAGCAGCACCAGGGGGGAGCATGAGCAGTTCTTC. The whole variable domain, remainder taken from reference TRBV7-9 and TRBJ2-1, is DTGVSQNPRHKITKRGQNVTFRCDPISEHNRLYWYRQTLGQGPEFLTYFQNEAQLEKSRLLSDRFSAERPKGSFSTLEIQRTEQGDSAMYLCASSTRGEHEQFFGPGTRLTVL.

This chain uses TRBV7-9 with TRBJ1-2, with TRBD1 identical over 8 bases. Germline lookup yields CDR1 SEHNR and CDR2 FQNEAQ (reference sequence). This CDR3 region has 15 residues. The J segment lost 8 bases and the V segment lost 1 base, leaving 9 bases of the junction unmatched. The CDR3 nucleotides are TGTGCCAGCAGCTTAGGGCCGGACAGGGATCACGGCTACACCTTC. As protein: CASSLGPDRDHGYTF.

This clone came up a few times. In DNA, the CDR3 is TGTGCCAGCAGTTTACAACAGGGAATTGGCTACACCTTC. Its protein is CASSLQQGIGYTF. The chain joins TRBV6-5 to TRBJ1-2, with D possibly TRBD1 on 6 matching bases. Trimming took 4 bases from V and 7 from J, leaving 13 bases between them. Germline CDR1 reads MNHEY; CDR2 reads SVGAGI. The CDR3 consists of 13 residues.

In its sample, this clone was seen a few times. This chain links TRBV7-6 with TRBJ2-4; the D gene is possibly TRBD2 (6 bases). The V end was cut by 3 bases, the J end by 9 bases, with 9 bases between. The germline CDR1 and CDR2 sequences are SGHVS and FNYEAQ. The CDR3 runs to 12 residues. Written as DNA, the CDR3 is TGTGCCAGCAGCTTCGCCGGGAGCATTCAGTACTTC. Its protein product is CASSFAGSIQYF.

CDR3 in amino acids: CASSEAREYNEQFF. The CDR3 DNA sequence: TGTGCCAGCAGTGAAGCGCGGGAGTACAATGAGCAGTTCTTC. The chain couples TRBV6-1 to TRBJ2-1, with 7 bases fitting TRBD2. The germline CDR1 and CDR2 sequences are MNHNS and SASEGT. With V trimmed by 0 bases and J by 4 bases, 0 bases remained unmatched. This CDR3 spans 14 amino acids.

The chain employs TRBV29-1 and TRBJ2-1; weak D call: TRBD1 (6 bases). The CDR3 length is 12 residues. From germline, CDR1 is SQVTM and CDR2 ANQGSEA. Trimming cost V 6 bases and J 3 bases, with 9 bases left between them. The CDR3 sequence: CSVEGVYNEQFF. DNA for the CDR3: TGCAGCGTCGAGGGGGTCTACAATGAGCAGTTCTTC.

The chain combines TRBV9 with TRBJ2-1, with 8 bases identical to TRBD1. Germline lookup yields CDR1 SGDLS and CDR2 YYNGEE. This CDR3 has 15 residues. The trim removed 3 bases at V and 0 bases at J, leaving 2 bases unmatched. The CDR3 spells CASSATGGSYNEQFF. The CDR3 DNA is TGTGCCAGCAGCGCAACAGGGGGCTCCTACAATGAGCAGTTCTTC.

This clone has a handful of counts. The chain couples TRBV19 to TRBJ2-3, with 11 bases fitting TRBD2. The CDR3 length is 17 residues. With 3 bases clipped from V and 4 bases from J, the junction kept 9 bases outside the gene matches. Germline V gene sequence: CDR1 LNHDA, CDR2 SQIVND (reference sequence). The CDR3 protein is CASSIGLAGGRADTQYF. In nucleotides, the CDR3 is TGTGCCAGTAGTATTGGCCTAGCGGGGGGTAGGGCAGATACGCAGTATTTT.

This chain uses TRBV7-8 with TRBJ1-5; D remains ambiguous. Germline-derived CDR1 and CDR2 are SGHVS and FQNEAQ. The CDR3 length is 14 residues. Trimming pared 4 bases from V and 0 bases from J, leaving 7 bases between. As DNA, the CDR3 is TGTGCCAGCAGCTCCCTTTATAGCAATCAGCCCCAGCATTTT. Its protein product is CASSSLYSNQPQHF. The full variable domain, its missing parts supplied by reference TRBV7-8 and TRBJ1-5, is GAGVSQSPRYKVAKRGQDVALRCDPISGHVSLFWYQQALGQGPEFLTYFQNEAQLDKSGLPSDRFFAERPEGSVSTLKIQRTQQEDSAVYLCASSSLYSNQPQHFGDGTRLSIL.

This clone is deemed medium-sized. The J gene is TRBJ1-2, the V gene TRBV5-1; 7 bases line up with TRBD1. The germline gives CDR1 SGHRS, CDR2 YFSETQ. CDR3 length: 15 amino acids. Trimming removed 1 base from V and 1 base from J; junction bases left unmatched: 4. The CDR3 DNA reads as TGCGCCAGCAGCTTGTGGGCAGGGGGTAACTATGGCTACACCTTC. Amino acids: CASSLWAGGNYGYTF. The complete variable domain, with remaining parts taken from reference TRBV5-1 and TRBJ1-2, reads KAGVTQTPRYLIKTRGQQVTLSCSPISGHRSVSWYQQTPGQGLQFLFEYFSETQRNKGNFPGRFSGRQFSNSRSEMNVSTLELGDSALYLCASSLWAGGNYGYTFGSGTRLTVV.

This chain joins TRBV21-1 and TRBJ2-3; the D call in the table, TRBD2, was not verified against the DNA. TRBV21-1 has pseudogene status. CDR3 size: 17 residues. The CDR3 spells CASSKGLAGGNTDTQYF. For the CDR3, the DNA is TGTGCCAGCAGCAAAGGGCTAGCGGGGGGCAACACAGATACGCAGTATTTT.

The J gene is TRBJ1-2, the V gene TRBV6-6, with 10 bases fitting TRBD1. Germline values: CDR1 MNHNY, CDR2 SVGAGI (reference sequence). The CDR3 runs 15 residues. V lost 6 bases, J lost 5 bases, and 9 bases stayed unmatched. As DNA, the CDR3 is TGTGCCAGCAGGAGCGGCGGGGACAGGGGTTATGGCTACACCTTC. It specifies CASRSGGDRGYGYTF.

The J gene is TRBJ1-2, the V gene TRBV6-5, with D possibly TRBD1 on 6 matching bases. Germline-derived CDR1 and CDR2 are MNHEY and SVGAGI. This CDR3 region has 14 residues. V lost 3 bases, J lost 7 bases, and 15 bases lay in between. The CDR3 DNA sequence: TGTGCCAGCAGTTATAGTGGCCCCAGGGGTGGCTACACCTTC. This gives the protein CASSYSGPRGGYTF.

This rearrangement joins TRBV6-9 to TRBJ1-3; D is unresolved. V was shortened by 3 bases and J by 0 bases, with 9 bases between the two germline ends. The CDR3 sequence is 15 residues long. Germline V gene lookup returns CDR1 MNHGY and CDR2 SVAAGI. The CDR3 DNA is TGTGCCAGCAGTTACCCCAGGTACTCTGGAAACACCATATATTTT. It specifies CASSYPRYSGNTIYF.

The chain links TRBV5-1 to TRBJ2-1; 8 nucleotides match TRBD2. The CDR3 loop spans 16 amino acids. The germline gives CDR1 SGHRS, CDR2 YFSETQ. V shed 1 base and J 4 bases; nucleotides not matched to a gene: 7. This chain's CDR3 is CASSLTGTRVYNEQFF. The DNA of the CDR3 is TGCGCCAGCAGCTTGACCGGGACTAGAGTTTACAATGAGCAGTTCTTC.

The rearrangement joins TRBV4-3 to TRBJ1-1; D gene uncertain. The CDR3 loop spans 17 amino acids. Germline CDR1 reads LGHNA; CDR2 reads YSLEER. V dropped 0 bases and J dropped 0 bases, with 14 bases sitting between them. CDR3 nucleotides: TGCGCCAGCAGCCAAGATCTTAAGGAGATCATGAACACTGAAGCTTTCTTT. Protein sequence: CASSQDLKEIMNTEAFF.

The rearrangement links TRBV19 to TRBJ1-2; TRBD1 might be the D (5 bases). The germline CDR1 and CDR2 sequences are LNHDA and SQIVND (reference sequence). This CDR3 comprises 15 residues. V was clipped by 2 bases and J by 4 bases, with 14 bases between them. CDR3 sequence reads: CASSISANRPYGYTF. Written as DNA, the CDR3 is TGTGCCAGTAGTATATCAGCTAACAGGCCCTATGGCTACACCTTC.

CDR3 nucleotide sequence: TGTGCCAGCAGCGCAACTAGCGGGGGCTACGAGCAGTACTTC. Translated: CASSATSGGYEQYF. The chain combines TRBV5-4 with TRBJ2-7; 11 bases match TRBD2. CDR1 is SGHNT and CDR2 is YYREEE in the germline V gene (reference sequence). The CDR3 runs to 14 residues. Trimming took 4 bases from V and 3 from J; bases not matched to a gene: 3.

The V gene is TRBV6-5, the J gene TRBJ2-7; 7 bases fit TRBD1. Germline-derived CDR1 and CDR2 are MNHEY and SVGAGI. The CDR3 has 15 amino acids. J gave up 2 bases and V 0 bases, and 4 bases lay outside the gene matches. The CDR3 nucleotides read TGTGCCAGCAGTTACTCCGGACAGGAGACCTACGAGCAGTACTTC. This sequence encodes CASSYSGQETYEQYF.

This rearrangement joins TRBV5-1 to TRBJ2-7; tentative D call: TRBD1 (5 bases). The ends were cut back, 0 bases at V and 2 bases at J, with 9 bases in the middle. Germline CDR1 SGHRS, CDR2 YFSETQ. This CDR3 spans 14 amino acids. The chain's CDR3 is CASSLVGVAYEQYF. The CDR3 DNA follows: TGCGCCAGCAGCTTGGTAGGGGTCGCCTACGAGCAGTACTTC.